The table lists the clone carrying this T cell receptor beta chain with a count of one. Germline V gene data show CDR1 as SGHVS and CDR2 as FNYEAQ. The CDR3 is 17 amino acids. Trimming pared 5 bases from V and 0 bases from J, leaving 14 bases between. Generated by immunoSEQ multiplex PCR, the TCRdb table keeps only in-frame clones and is missing some. The repertoire has some 2.3 million clones, just over 90% of them found once; the top ten carry roughly 0.36%. The data stem from a study of shared clonotypes between healthy human individuals. The clonotype was recovered from a man aged 18 to 30 in good health. Some clones in this sample may be carry-over from other donors' samples. This chain joins TRBV7-6 and TRBJ2-6; D is uncertain. The sample taken for sequencing was naive CD4+ T cells from PBMCs. Described subset: CD45RA+ positively selected. The DNA of the CDR3 is TGTGCCAGCAGCCCCCGGGTGGTGGTCTCTGGGGCCAACGTCCTGACTTTC. Its translation is CASSPRVVVSGANVLTF.